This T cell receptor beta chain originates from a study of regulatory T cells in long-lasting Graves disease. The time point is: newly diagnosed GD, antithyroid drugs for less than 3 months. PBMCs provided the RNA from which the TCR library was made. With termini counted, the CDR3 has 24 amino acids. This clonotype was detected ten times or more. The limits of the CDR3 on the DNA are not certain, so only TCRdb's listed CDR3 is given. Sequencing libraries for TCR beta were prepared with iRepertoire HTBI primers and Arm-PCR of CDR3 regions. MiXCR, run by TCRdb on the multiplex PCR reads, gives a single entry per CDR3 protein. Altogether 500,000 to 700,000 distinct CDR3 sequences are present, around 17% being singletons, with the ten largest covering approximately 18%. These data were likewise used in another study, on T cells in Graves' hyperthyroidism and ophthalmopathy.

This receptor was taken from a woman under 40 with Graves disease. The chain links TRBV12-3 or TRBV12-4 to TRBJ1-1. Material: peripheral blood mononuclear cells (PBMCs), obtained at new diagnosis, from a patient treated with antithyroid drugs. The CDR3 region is CASTNQTSMYLCASGNAGSLEAFF.